A selection of T cell receptor beta chains follows, all from one sample in a study of identical twins. TCRdb independently ran MiXCR on the 5' RACE reads; one entry per CDR3 protein. In the table there are 350,000 to 400,000 distinct CDR3 sequences, approximately 8.7% of which are singletons. Sequencing input: naive T cells sorted from blood. The receptors originated from a woman aged 50 to 65 in good health. The CDR3 runs from the conserved cysteine through the conserved F or W. A D gene is named only where the DNA matches it firmly. Size is omitted from some rows. Given values are once, few, many or a class for expanded clones.

clone size	V gene	D gene	J gene	CDR3 protein	CDR3 DNA
once	TRBV20-1	NA	TRBJ2-1	CSARTLAEQFF	TGCAGTGCTAGAACGCTTGCAGAGCAGTTCTTC
few	TRBV5-1	NA	TRBJ2-2	CASSSGAGSNTGELFF	TGCGCCAGCAGCTCGGGAGCGGGTTCGAACACCGGGGAGCTGTTTTTT
NA	TRBV20-1	NA	TRBJ1-2	CSALGQSSNTF	TGCAGTGCTCTAGGACAGTCCAGCAACACCTTC
NA	TRBV20-1	TRBD2	TRBJ2-5	CSHQAGGVETQYF	TGCAGTCATCAAGCGGGAGGGGTAGAGACCCAGTACTTC
NA	TRBV15	NA	TRBJ2-6	CATSRDSAGANVLTF	TGTGCCACCAGCAGAGATTCTGCTGGGGCCAACGTCCTGACTTTC
NA	TRBV6-2/TRBV6-3	NA	TRBJ2-2	CASSYDAPGTGELFF	TGTGCCAGCAGTTACGACGCCCCGGGCACCGGGGAGCTGTTTTTT
NA	TRBV20-1	NA	TRBJ2-3	CSARRGATDTQYF	TGCAGCGCCCGAAGGGGGGCCACAGATACGCAGTATTTT
few	TRBV3-1	TRBD2	TRBJ2-2	CASSRRGRASGELFF	TGTGCCAGCAGCCGGCGCGGGAGGGCTAGCGGGGAGCTGTTTTTT
many	TRBV12-3/TRBV12-4	TRBD2	TRBJ2-3	CASSLGLAGGRADTQYF	TGTGCCAGCAGCCTGGGACTAGCGGGAGGCCGGGCAGATACGCAGTATTTT
many	TRBV27	TRBD1	TRBJ1-1	CASIRDSTMNTEAFF	TGTGCCAGCATCCGGGACAGTACTATGAACACTGAAGCTTTCTTT
few	TRBV20-1	TRBD2	TRBJ2-5	CSALGRGVKKETQYF	TGCAGTGCTCTCGGGCGGGGGGTCAAAAAAGAGACCCAGTACTTC
NA	TRBV7-6	NA	TRBJ2-4	CASSLDPLGIQYF	TGTGCCAGCAGCTTAGATCCATTAGGGATTCAGTACTTC
few	TRBV11-3	TRBD1	TRBJ2-1	CASSLQRGQTNEQFF	TGTGCCAGCAGCTTACAAAGGGGACAGACCAATGAGCAGTTCTTC
few	TRBV28	NA	TRBJ2-1	CASSPGAKGQFF	TGTGCCAGCAGCCCCGGGGCTAAGGGGCAGTTCTTC
many	TRBV29-1	NA	TRBJ1-2	CSVEQGIGGTTVYGYTF	TGCAGCGTTGAACAAGGGATCGGGGGGACAACCGTCTATGGCTACACCTTC
many	TRBV5-1	TRBD1	TRBJ2-1	CASSLLQGASYNEQFF	TGCGCCAGCAGCTTGTTACAGGGGGCTTCCTACAATGAGCAGTTCTTC
many	TRBV29-1	TRBD1	TRBJ1-1	CSVELGQGAGAFF	TGCAGCGTTGAACTGGGACAGGGGGCAGGGGCTTTCTTT
few	TRBV12-3/TRBV12-4	TRBD2	TRBJ2-3	CASSSLTSGRGDTQYF	TGTGCCAGCAGTTCCCTAACTAGCGGGAGAGGGGATACGCAGTATTTT
many	TRBV7-9	NA	TRBJ1-1	CASSLVRERENTEAFF	TGTGCCAGCAGCTTAGTGAGGGAAAGGGAGAACACTGAAGCTTTCTTT
few	TRBV5-1	NA	TRBJ2-3	CASHQSGTSTDTQYF	TGCGCCAGCCACCAAAGCGGAACTAGCACAGATACGCAGTATTTT
NA	TRBV10-3	NA	TRBJ2-1	CAISGGGPRKSEQFF	TGTGCCATCAGTGGAGGCGGGCCAAGGAAGAGTGAGCAGTTCTTC
few	TRBV15	TRBD1	TRBJ2-5	CATSRDGNRGQETQYF	TGTGCCACCAGCAGAGATGGGAACAGGGGGCAAGAGACCCAGTACTTC
few	TRBV3-1	NA	TRBJ2-1	CASSQRSGPGDNEQFF	TGTGCCAGCAGCCAACGTTCGGGACCCGGAGACAATGAGCAGTTCTTC
few	TRBV20-1	TRBD2	TRBJ2-1	CSARQTSGSYNEQFF	TGCAGTGCTAGGCAGACTAGCGGGAGTTACAATGAGCAGTTCTTC
NA	TRBV3-1	NA	TRBJ2-6	CASSQRANVLTF	TGTGCCAGCAGCCAAAGGGCCAACGTCCTGACTTTC
few	TRBV7-6	TRBD1	TRBJ2-2	CASSYGQGATGELFF	TGTGCCAGCAGCTATGGACAGGGAGCCACCGGGGAGCTGTTTTTT
NA	TRBV7-3	TRBD2	TRBJ2-1	CASSLNLAGGGEQFF	TGTGCCAGCAGCTTAAACCTAGCGGGAGGTGGGGAGCAGTTCTTC
NA	TRBV29-1	TRBD1	TRBJ1-1	CSVDITPGQGTEAFF	TGCAGCGTTGATATAACCCCGGGACAGGGGACTGAAGCTTTCTTT
many	TRBV12-3/TRBV12-4	NA	TRBJ2-2	CASSSDTGELFF	TGTGCCAGCAGTTCAGACACCGGGGAGCTGTTTTTT
NA	TRBV19	NA	TRBJ1-5	CASRRGARENQPQHF	TGTGCCAGTAGAAGGGGGGCCAGGGAAAATCAGCCCCAGCATTTT
many	TRBV5-1	TRBD1	TRBJ1-1	CASRFGTGHTEAFF	TGCGCCAGCCGCTTCGGGACAGGCCACACTGAAGCTTTCTTT
many	TRBV5-1	NA	TRBJ2-2	CASSLTSGELFF	TGCGCCAGCAGCTTAACGTCCGGGGAGCTGTTTTTT
many	TRBV7-9	NA	TRBJ1-4	CASSLVTRAGKLFF	TGTGCCAGCAGCTTAGTTACTCGGGCTGGAAAACTGTTTTTT
NA	TRBV10-3	NA	TRBJ1-3	CAISRDVRNTIYF	TGTGCCATCAGCCGGGACGTCCGAAACACCATATATTTT
NA	TRBV12-3/TRBV12-4	NA	TRBJ2-5	CASSLIGRRDKQETQYF	TGTGCCAGCAGTTTAATAGGCCGCCGGGACAAGCAAGAGACCCAGTACTTC
few	TRBV2	NA	TRBJ1-2	CASKPGTYGYTF	TGTGCCAGCAAACCTGGGACGTATGGCTACACCTTC
few	TRBV12-3/TRBV12-4	NA	TRBJ2-3	CASSFGLGAQDTQYF	TGTGCCAGCAGTTTCGGACTGGGGGCCCAAGATACGCAGTATTTT
NA	TRBV6-5	NA	TRBJ1-2	CASSYNQGPGGYTF	TGTGCCAGCAGTTATAACCAGGGACCTGGCGGCTACACCTTC
NA	TRBV20-1	NA	TRBJ1-2	CSARSGGGYTF	TGCAGTGCTAGGAGTGGTGGTGGCTACACCTTC
many	TRBV10-2	TRBD2	TRBJ2-5	CASSDLGLVNQETQYF	TGCGCCAGCAGTGACCTGGGACTAGTGAATCAAGAGACCCAGTACTTC
many	TRBV7-8	NA	TRBJ1-2	CASSDQGGLYGYTF	TGTGCCAGCAGCGACCAAGGCGGCCTCTATGGCTACACCTTC
NA	TRBV11-2	NA	TRBJ1-1	CASSLDLWGTAEAFF	TGTGCCAGCAGCTTAGATCTATGGGGGACGGCTGAAGCTTTCTTT
few	TRBV19	NA	TRBJ2-4	CASSIRLRFTENIQYF	TGTGCCAGTAGTATTCGGCTCAGGTTTACCGAAAACATTCAGTACTTC
many	TRBV12-3/TRBV12-4	NA	TRBJ2-5	CASKRDLIETQYF	TGTGCCAGCAAAAGAGACCTAATAGAGACCCAGTACTTC
few	TRBV20-1	NA	TRBJ2-1	CSGLDVGAYNEQFF	TGCAGTGGCCTTGACGTCGGAGCCTACAATGAGCAGTTCTTC
NA	TRBV27	TRBD1	TRBJ2-3	CASSPRGQLEITQYF	TGTGCCAGCTCCCCCCGGGGACAGCTAGAGATTACGCAGTATTTT
NA	TRBV3-1	TRBD1	TRBJ2-2	CASSRAGQGWEELFF	TGTGCCAGCAGCCGGGCCGGACAGGGGTGGGAGGAGCTGTTTTTT
few	TRBV4-1	NA	TRBJ1-1	CASSSNKGGQNTEAFF	TGCGCCAGCAGCTCTAATAAAGGAGGCCAGAACACTGAAGCTTTCTTT
NA	TRBV27	NA	TRBJ2-1	CASSRYRVLLNEQFF	TGTGCCAGCAGTAGATACAGGGTTCTTCTCAATGAGCAGTTCTTC
NA	TRBV30	NA	TRBJ1-1	CAWSDSNTEAFF	TGTGCCTGGAGCGACTCCAACACTGAAGCTTTCTTT
few	TRBV20-1	TRBD1	TRBJ2-6	CSALFGTGGSGANVLTF	TGCAGTGCCTTATTCGGGACAGGTGGCTCTGGGGCCAACGTCCTGACTTTC
many	TRBV29-1	TRBD2	TRBJ2-1	CSVELWGREAQNEQFF	TGCAGCGTTGAATTATGGGGGCGGGAGGCCCAAAATGAGCAGTTCTTC
NA	TRBV2	NA	TRBJ2-2	CASSELRFDTGELFF	TGTGCCAGCAGTGAACTCAGATTCGACACCGGGGAGCTGTTTTTT